One sample yielded the 28 T cell receptor beta chains listed below, sequenced in a study of blood T cell repertoires in COVID-19. Data came from immunoSEQ multiplex PCR; TCRdb stores just in-frame clones and leaves some out. The sample has under 300,000 clones; about 90% are singletons. The specimen sequenced was peripheral blood. The origin of the receptors is a man in his 60s who had recovered from COVID-19.

The chain recombines TRBV9 with TRBJ2-7; D perhaps matches TRBD2 (6 bases). Trimming left V 1 base short and J 5 bases short, with 13 bases between. Looked up from germline, CDR1 is SGDLS and CDR2 is YYNGEE. This CDR3 spans 14 amino acids. CDR3 nucleotide sequence: TGTGCCAGCAGCGTATACGGGGGTTCGGACGAGCAGTACTTC. Amino acids: CASSVYGGSDEQYF. The entire variable domain, with the rest obtained from reference TRBV9 and TRBJ2-7, is as follows: DSGVTQTPKHLITATGQRVTLRCSPRSGDLSVYWYQQSLDQGLQFLIQYYNGEERAKGNILERFSAQQFPDLHSELNLSSLELGDSALYFCASSVYGGSDEQYFGPGTRLTVT.

The gene calls are TRBV19 and TRBJ2-3, with 9 bases aligning to TRBD2. CDR1 and CDR2 (germline): LNHDA, SQIVND (reference sequence). Germline trimming cut 4 bases from V and 4 bases from J; bases unmatched to any gene: 9. The CDR3 has 16 residues. The CDR3 is CASSSLGGGAPDTQYF. CDR3 nucleotide sequence: TGTGCCAGTAGTAGTCTTGGCGGGGGGGCGCCAGATACGCAGTATTTT.

In DNA, the CDR3 is TGTGCCAGCAGTCTAGGACAGGACACTGAAGCTTTCTTT. Its translation: CASSLGQDTEAFF. The rearrangement links TRBV6-4 to TRBJ1-1; 7 bases agree with TRBD1. With V trimmed by 5 bases and J by 3 bases, 3 bases remained unmatched. Germline lookup yields CDR1 MRHNA and CDR2 SNTAGT. The CDR3 runs to 13 residues.

A remark on this clone: The same CDR3 also results from other DNA sequences found in this sample. The chain employs TRBV7-9 and TRBJ1-3, with 7 positions matching TRBD1. With V trimmed by 1 base and J by 1 base, 1 base remained unmatched. Germline V lookup: CDR1 SEHNR, CDR2 FQNEAQ (reference sequence). This CDR3 has 15 amino acids. DNA of the CDR3: TGTGCCAGCAGCTTAGAGGGGGCATCTGGAAACACCATATATTTT. Encoded protein: CASSLEGASGNTIYF. Full variable domain (outside the CDR3, taken from reference TRBV7-9 and TRBJ1-3): DTGVSQNPRHKITKRGQNVTFRCDPISEHNRLYWYRQTLGQGPEFLTYFQNEAQLEKSRLLSDRFSAERPKGSFSTLEIQRTEQGDSAMYLCASSLEGASGNTIYFGEGSWLTVV.

The CDR3 nucleotides are TGTGCCAGCCGGGGGTATAGCAATCAGCCCCAGCATTTT. This codes for CASRGYSNQPQHF. The rearrangement uses TRBV2 and TRBJ1-5; weak D call: TRBD1 (5 bases). This CDR3 comprises 13 residues. Trimming took off 8 bases at V and 0 bases at J, with 8 bases between the two ends. Germline V gene lookup returns CDR1 SNHLY and CDR2 FYNNEI.

This clone was counted at least ten times. Other DNA sequences of this sample code for an identical CDR3. The V call is TRBV7-9, the J call TRBJ2-3; the match to TRBD2 covers 8 bases. Germline CDR1 reads SEHNR; CDR2 reads FQNEAQ (reference sequence). The J segment lost 2 bases and the V segment lost 5 bases, leaving 3 bases of the junction unmatched. The CDR3 loop spans 14 amino acids. The CDR3 sequence: CASSSSGNTDTQYF. CDR3 sequence (DNA): TGTGCCAGCAGCAGTAGCGGGAACACAGATACGCAGTATTTT. Using reference TRBV7-9 and TRBJ2-3 for the parts outside the CDR3, the full variable domain is DTGVSQNPRHKITKRGQNVTFRCDPISEHNRLYWYRQTLGQGPEFLTYFQNEAQLEKSRLLSDRFSAERPKGSFSTLEIQRTEQGDSAMYLCASSSSGNTDTQYFGPGTRLTVL.

The chain joins TRBV2 to TRBJ2-7; 9 bases are shared with TRBD1. Germline-derived CDR1 and CDR2 are SNHLY and FYNNEI. This CDR3 region has 12 residues. V was pared by 7 bases and J by 4 bases, with 2 bases of the junction left unmatched. CDR3 DNA: TGTGCCAGCATGGACAGGGGTTACGAGCAGTACTTC. The encoded protein is CASMDRGYEQYF.

In the case of this clone: The same CDR3 is also encoded by other DNA sequences in this sample. The chain has TRBV5-1 and TRBJ1-5, with 9 bases lining up with TRBD1. The CDR3 has 15 amino acids. V shed 4 bases and J 3 bases; nucleotides not matched to a gene: 5. CDR1 is SGHRS, CDR2 YFSETQ, per germline. The CDR3 DNA sequence: TGCGCCAGCAGCCCGGGACAGGGTCACAATCAGCCCCAGCATTTT. This gives the protein CASSPGQGHNQPQHF.

V and J are TRBV3-1 (or the pseudogene TRBV3-2) and TRBJ2-7; a possible D gene is TRBD2 (6 bases). The CDR3 length is 13 residues. V gave up 7 bases and J gave up 0 bases, with 10 bases separating them. Germline-derived CDR1 and CDR2 are LGHDT and YNNKEL (reference sequence). The CDR3 spells CASTYGSSYEQYF. Here the CDR3 DNA reads TGTGCCAGCACCTACGGGAGCTCCTACGAGCAGTACTTC.

V usage is TRBV19 and J usage is TRBJ1-5, with D perhaps matching TRBD1 (6 bases). The ends were cut back, 4 bases at V and 1 base at J, with 17 bases in the middle. CDR1 is LNHDA and CDR2 is SQIVND in the germline V gene (reference sequence). The CDR3 loop spans 17 amino acids. The CDR3 sequence is CASSTKPGDGSNQPQHF. CDR3 coding DNA: TGTGCCAGTAGTACAAAACCAGGGGATGGAAGCAATCAGCCCCAGCATTTT.

The chain carries TRBV12-5 and TRBJ2-3, with 9 bases lining up with TRBD1. The CDR3 length is 16 residues. Germline assignment: CDR1 LGHNT and CDR2 FRNRAP. V shed 1 base, J shed 3 bases, and the junction held 5 bases outside the gene matches. The CDR3 region is CASGLGYGQGTDTQYF. CDR3 nucleotide sequence: TGTGCTAGTGGTTTGGGGTACGGACAGGGGACAGATACGCAGTATTTT.

This chain connects TRBV29-1 to TRBJ1-2, with 8 positions matching TRBD1. Germline CDR1 and CDR2: SQVTM and ANQGSEA. The CDR3 runs 14 residues. V lost 3 bases, J lost 3 bases, and 6 bases stayed unmatched. Written as DNA, the CDR3 is TGCAGCGTTGAGAAGTGGGGACAGGACTATGGCTACACCTTC. Translated, it gives CSVEKWGQDYGYTF.

The chain couples TRBV5-4 to TRBJ2-7, with 7 bases identical to TRBD1. The CDR3 is 12 residues long. CDR1 is SGHNT, CDR2 YYREEE, per germline (reference sequence). V lost 4 bases to trimming and J lost 6 bases; unmatched junction nucleotides: 4. In DNA form, the CDR3 reads TGTGCCAGCAGCGCGACAGGGATCGAGCAGTACTTC. This codes for CASSATGIEQYF.

V usage is TRBV7-8 and J usage is TRBJ1-2; perhaps TRBD1 as D (6 bases). This CDR3 is 14 amino acids long. The germline CDR1 and CDR2 sequences are SGHVS and FQNEAQ. Trimming took 5 bases from V and 4 from J, leaving 14 bases between them. The CDR3 reads CASSPLDRSYGYTF. CDR3 DNA sequence: TGTGCCAGCAGCCCCCTCGACAGGTCCTATGGCTACACCTTC.

The rearrangement links TRBV7-7 to TRBJ2-5; 7 bases agree with TRBD1. V trimming: 3 bases; J trimming: 5 bases; junction bases outside the gene matches: 9. In germline, CDR1 is SSHAT, CDR2 FNYEAQ (reference sequence). This CDR3 region has 15 residues. DNA for the CDR3: TGTGCCAGCAGCTTCATAGGGGGCGCATGGGAGACCCAGTACTTC. Its translation: CASSFIGGAWETQYF.

Here the CDR3 DNA reads TGTGCCAGCTCAGCGGACAGGGCGTATTCGACTGAAGCTTTCTTT. This translates into CASSADRAYSTEAFF. This chain uses TRBV18 with TRBJ1-1; 8 bases map to TRBD1. CDR3 length equals 15 residues. The germline V gene has CDR1 KGHSH and CDR2 LQKENI. V lost 5 bases and J lost 5; bases outside the gene matches: 10.

The chain combines TRBV12-3 or TRBV12-4 with TRBJ1-1, with D possibly matching TRBD1 (5 bases). The CDR3 consists of 13 residues. Trimming removed 3 bases at V and 8 bases at J, with 13 bases between. In nucleotides, the CDR3 is TGTGCCAGCAGTTTCAGGTTGGGGGGGGAAGCTTTCTTT. It translates to CASSFRLGGEAFF.

This clone was detected only once. The rearrangement joins TRBV10-3 to TRBJ2-5, with D possibly matching TRBD1 (5 bases). Trimming left V 0 bases short and J 4 bases short, with 12 bases between. The length of the CDR3 is 15 residues. CDR1 ENHRY and CDR2 SYGVKD come from the germline V gene. The CDR3 is CAISESAGQGETQYF. CDR3 bases: TGTGCCATCAGTGAGTCTGCAGGGCAGGGAGAGACCCAGTACTTC.

The chain is built from TRBV19 and TRBJ1-2; weak D call: TRBD1 (6 bases). This CDR3 is 14 amino acids long. Trimming took 3 bases from V and 3 from J, leaving 11 bases between them. CDR1 is LNHDA and CDR2 is SQIVND in the germline V gene (reference sequence). The CDR3 region is CASSIRDTHYGYTF. The CDR3 nucleotides are TGTGCCAGTAGTATCCGGGACACTCACTATGGCTACACCTTC.

This chain uses TRBV2 with TRBJ1-6; TRBD1 agrees at 8 bases. There are 15 residues in the CDR3. The V gene's germline CDR1 is SNHLY and CDR2 FYNNEI. V trimming: 6 bases; J trimming: 8 bases; junction bases outside the gene matches: 9. As DNA, the CDR3 is TGTGCCAGCAGCCTCGACAGGGGATTACATTCACCCCTCCACTTT. Translated, it gives CASSLDRGLHSPLHF.

This clone came up a few times. The V and J genes are TRBV19 and TRBJ1-6; D gene unclear. V lost 8 bases and J 10 bases, leaving 15 bases between the germline ends. Germline CDR1 and CDR2: LNHDA and SQIVND (reference sequence). The CDR3 runs to 13 residues. CDR3 in DNA: TGTGCCAGTGCCCCCGGGTATAGCTCACCCCTCCACTTT. Its translation: CASAPGYSSPLHF.

The chain links TRBV9 to TRBJ2-6, with 7 bases fitting TRBD1. V lost 4 bases, J lost 0 bases, and 13 bases stayed unmatched. From germline, CDR1 is SGDLS and CDR2 YYNGEE. CDR3 size: 19 residues. The CDR3 DNA reads TGTGCCAGCAGCTTCCCCTCGGGACAGCCTTACTCTGGGGCCAACGTCCTGACTTTC. Its protein product is CASSFPSGQPYSGANVLTF.

The chain couples TRBV30 to TRBJ2-2, with a possible D match to TRBD1 (6 bases). This CDR3 region has 13 residues. Germline values: CDR1 GTSNPN, CDR2 SVGIG (reference sequence). V was trimmed by 4 bases and J by 5 bases, leaving 11 bases between them. CDR3 sequence reads: CAWKEQGTGELFF. In nucleotides, the CDR3 is TGTGCCTGGAAGGAACAGGGTACCGGGGAGCTGTTTTTT.

The rearrangement uses TRBV5-1 and TRBJ1-3, with D perhaps TRBD1 (6 bases). Trimming took 0 bases from V and 1 from J, leaving 14 bases between them. From germline, CDR1 is SGHRS and CDR2 YFSETQ. CDR3 length equals 17 residues. The CDR3 is CASSLESGALSGNTIYF. DNA for the CDR3: TGCGCCAGCAGCTTGGAGTCAGGGGCGCTATCTGGAAACACCATATATTTT.

This clone has just a few counts. The chain recombines TRBV30 with TRBJ1-6; 8 nucleotides match TRBD1. V trimming: 0 bases; J trimming: 10 bases; junction bases outside the gene matches: 2. The CDR3 consists of 13 residues. Germline V gene data show CDR1 as GTSNPN and CDR2 as SVGIG (reference sequence). The CDR3 DNA follows: TGTGCCTGGAGTGTACAGGGGGGATCACCCCTCCACTTT. It translates to CAWSVQGGSPLHF.

The chain links TRBV10-3 to TRBJ2-3; D is uncertain. Trimming shortened V by 5 bases and J by 0 bases, and 9 bases separated the two germline ends. Germline-derived CDR1 and CDR2 are ENHRY and SYGVKD. The CDR3 has 14 amino acids. The CDR3 nucleotides read TGTGCCATCAGTTTGGCCAGTAGCACAGATACGCAGTATTTT. This codes for CAISLASSTDTQYF.

The rearrangement joins TRBV13 to TRBJ2-5; D remains unclear. V was clipped by 3 bases and J by 4 bases, with 6 bases between them. CDR1 is PRHDT, CDR2 FYEKMQ, per germline (reference sequence). The CDR3 sequence is 12 residues long. Here the CDR3 DNA reads TGTGCCAGCAGCTTTTGGAGAGAGACCCAGTACTTC. Its protein is CASSFWRETQYF.

The chain links TRBV3-1 (or the pseudogene TRBV3-2) to TRBJ2-7; 11 bases map to TRBD1. CDR3 size: 14 residues. Trimming took 6 bases from V and 3 from J; bases not matched to a gene: 4. The germline V gene encodes CDR1 LGHDT and CDR2 YNNKEL (reference sequence). The CDR3 region has the DNA TGTGCCAGCAGGCGCGGGACAGGGGGCTACGAGCAGTACTTC. Translated, it gives CASRRGTGGYEQYF.